The source of this T cell receptor beta chain is a study of blood T cells in healthy people across ages. About the research overall: Template switching retrieved approximately one barcoded beta molecule for each two T cells.

Only a few counts were recorded for this clonotype. A read error may produce the germline difference seen at one junction end. Primed by a sample-barcoded 5' primer and a J-beta primer mix, a second PCR proceeded for roughly 6 to 12 cycles. Every cDNA molecule bore a tag from a template-switch adaptor containing 12 random nucleotides. TCRdb itself ran the 5' RACE reads through MiXCR, one entry per CDR3 protein. Of 550,000 to 750,000 distinct CDR3 sequences listed, under 25% are singletons. Germline CDR1 WSHSY, CDR2 SAAADI. The CDR3 is 15 residues long. The sequence was obtained from a man between 65 and 85 years old in good health. The V gene is TRBV10-2, the J gene TRBJ2-1; perhaps TRBD1 as D (6 bases). The source material was blood. This chain's CDR3 is CASSESAGVSYEQHF. CDR3 in DNA: TGCGCCAGCAGTGAGTCGGCAGGGGTCTCCTACGAGCAGCACTTC.